A selection of T cell receptor beta chains follows, all from one sample in a study of CD4 T cells in relation to SARS-CoV-2 and coronaviruses. Assay used: immunoSEQ multiplex PCR; TCRdb lists only in-frame clones, some missing. The table records under 30,000 clones, more than 75% of them present only once. What these receptors recognize is not known. What was sequenced was CD4+ T cells from PBMCs, cultured in vitro. These receptors came from a human donor in good health. Each CDR3 is given with its conserved first and last residue. D genes are given only for firm matches. Some rows have no size entry. The others give once, few or many, or a class for an expanded clone.

j_call clone_size v_call d_call cdr3_nt cdr3_aa
TRBJ2-2 NA TRBV6-2/TRBV6-3 NA TGTGCCAGCAGTACCTTAGGATCCGGGGAGCTGTTTTTT CASSTLGSGELFF
TRBJ2-5 NA TRBV9 TRBD1 TGTGCCAGCAGCCTTCGGGACAGGGAAATGGGGACCCAGTACTTC CASSLRDREMGTQYF
TRBJ1-2 NA TRBV3-1/TRBV3-2 NA TGTGCCAGCAGTGAGCTTCAGCAGGGAAACGGCTACACCTTC CASSELQQGNGYTF
TRBJ2-2 NA TRBV7-9 NA TGTGCCAGCAGCTGGGGGGTCGCCGGGGAGCTGTTTTTT CASSWGVAGELFF
TRBJ2-7 few TRBV24-1 NA TGTGCCACCAGTGACTCTCGGACGGCGGGCGAGCAGTACTTC CATSDSRTAGEQYF
TRBJ2-3 NA TRBV15 TRBD2 TGTGCCACCAGCAGAGGACTAGCGGGAGCCGGTACGCAGTATTTT CATSRGLAGAGTQYF
TRBJ1-1 NA TRBV7-2 NA TGTGCCAGCAGCTTCGATCTTAGGGGGGTCTCAGCTTTCTTT CASSFDLRGVSAFF
TRBJ2-7 few TRBV5-4 NA TGTGCCAGCAGCTTTGGACACGGTCTCTACGAGCAGTACTTC CASSFGHGLYEQYF
TRBJ2-5 NA TRBV4-1 NA TGCGCCAGCAGCCCCGTGGACAAGGGTAAAAAGACCCAGTACTTC CASSPVDKGKKTQYF
TRBJ1-2 NA TRBV6-5 NA TGTGCCAGCAGTTCCTATCAGACCCTCTATGGCTACACCTTC CASSSYQTLYGYTF
TRBJ1-2 NA TRBV20-1 NA TGCAGTGCTAGTCTCGGAGACTATGGCTACACCTTC CSASLGDYGYTF
TRBJ1-3 few TRBV4-2 NA TGTGCCAGCAGACAACAGGGATTTGGAAACACCATATATTTT CASRQQGFGNTIYF
TRBJ2-7 NA TRBV4-3 TRBD1 TGCGCCAGCAGCCAGGACAGGGGAGGGACCTACGAGCAGTACTTC CASSQDRGGTYEQYF
TRBJ2-7 NA TRBV3-1/TRBV3-2 NA TGTGCCAGCAGCCAATCTAGTTACTACGAGCAGTACTTC CASSQSSYYEQYF
TRBJ2-5 once TRBV3-1/TRBV3-2 TRBD2 TGTGCCAGCAGCCAAGGAGTGGCAGCGGGGGGTCAGGGGGAGACCCAGTACTTC CASSQGVAAGGQGETQYF
TRBJ1-2 NA TRBV6-5 NA TGTGCCAGCAGTTACTCCGGGGATGGCTATGGCTACACCTTC CASSYSGDGYGYTF
TRBJ2-3 NA TRBV3-1/TRBV3-2 NA TGTGCCAGCAGCCAAACGGTCGGCGGGACCTCTACGCAGTATTTT CASSQTVGGTSTQYF
TRBJ2-3 NA TRBV6-1 TRBD1 TGTGCCAGCAGTGACCCGCACAGGGGATCCACAGATACGCAGTATTTT CASSDPHRGSTDTQYF
TRBJ2-5 NA TRBV5-6 NA TGTGCCAGCAGCTGGCAAGAGACCCAGTACTTC CASSWQETQYF
TRBJ2-3 NA TRBV7-3 NA TGTGCCAGCAGCCCGCAGGGTTGGAGCACAGATACGCAGTATTTT CASSPQGWSTDTQYF
TRBJ1-1 few TRBV5-1 NA TGCGCCAGCAGCTTGGTGACTTCGAACACTGAAGCTTTCTTT CASSLVTSNTEAFF
TRBJ1-6 NA TRBV25-1 NA TGTGCCAGCAGTGCCGGGAACGATTCACCCCTCCACTTT CASSAGNDSPLHF
TRBJ2-7 NA TRBV18 TRBD1 TGTGCCAGCTCGAGGGACAGCCACGAGCAGTACTTC CASSRDSHEQYF
TRBJ2-3 NA TRBV7-2 NA TGTGCCAGCAGCTTAGTAGGGCACACAGATACGCAGTATTTT CASSLVGHTDTQYF
TRBJ1-2 NA TRBV29-1 NA TGCAGCGTTTTAGATTCAAGATATGGCTACACCTTC CSVLDSRYGYTF
TRBJ2-1 NA TRBV10-3 NA TGTGCCATCAGTGACTTCCTTTCTTCCGGGAAGGTCGGTGAGCAGTTCTTC CAISDFLSSGKVGEQFF
TRBJ1-6 few TRBV7-9 NA TGTGCCAGCAGCTTAATGGGGGAAAATTCACCCCTCCACTTT CASSLMGENSPLHF
TRBJ2-1 once TRBV6-2/TRBV6-3 NA TGTGCCAGCAGTTACCGTCTAATTACCTCCTACAATGAGCAGTTCTTC CASSYRLITSYNEQFF
TRBJ1-1 NA TRBV11-2 TRBD1 TGTGCCAGCAGCCCCTTCACAGGGGCGATGAACACTGAAGCTTTCTTT CASSPFTGAMNTEAFF
TRBJ2-3 NA TRBV12-3/TRBV12-4 NA TGTGCCAGCAGGCAGGGGGATACGCAGTATTTT CASRQGDTQYF
TRBJ1-4 NA TRBV27 TRBD1 TGTGCCAGCAGTCCGGACAGGGGGTTTGAAAAACTGTTTTTT CASSPDRGFEKLFF
TRBJ2-2 NA TRBV19 NA TGTGCCAGTAGTATGAGTCGCAACACCGGGGAGCTGTTTTTT CASSMSRNTGELFF
TRBJ2-1 NA TRBV7-7 TRBD2 TGTGCCAGCAGCTTCCTGCCGGGACTAGCGGGGGATGAGCAGTTCTTC CASSFLPGLAGDEQFF